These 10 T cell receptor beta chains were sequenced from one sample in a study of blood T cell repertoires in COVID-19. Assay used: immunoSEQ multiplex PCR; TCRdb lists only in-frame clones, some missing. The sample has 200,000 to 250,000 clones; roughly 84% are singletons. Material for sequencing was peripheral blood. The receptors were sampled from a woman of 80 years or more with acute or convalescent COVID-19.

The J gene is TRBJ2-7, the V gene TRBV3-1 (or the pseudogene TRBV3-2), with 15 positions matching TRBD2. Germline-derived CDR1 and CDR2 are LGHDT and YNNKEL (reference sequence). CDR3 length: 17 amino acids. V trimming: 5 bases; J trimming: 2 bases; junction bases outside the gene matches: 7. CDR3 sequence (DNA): TGTGCCAGCAGCGAAGGACTAGCGGGGGGGAGAACCTACGAGCAGTACTTC. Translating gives CASSEGLAGGRTYEQYF.

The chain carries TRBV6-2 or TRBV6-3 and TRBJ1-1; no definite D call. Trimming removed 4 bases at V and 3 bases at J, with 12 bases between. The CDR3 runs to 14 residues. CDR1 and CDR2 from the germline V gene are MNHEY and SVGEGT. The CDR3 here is CASSSRPGDTEAFF. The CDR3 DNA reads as TGTGCCAGCAGTTCAAGGCCGGGAGACACTGAAGCTTTCTTT.

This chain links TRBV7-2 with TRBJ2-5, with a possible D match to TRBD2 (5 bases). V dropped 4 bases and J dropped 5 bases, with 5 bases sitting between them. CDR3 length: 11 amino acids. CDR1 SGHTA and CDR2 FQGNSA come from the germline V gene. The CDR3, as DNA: TGTGCCAGCAGCTGGAGGGAGACCCAGTACTTC. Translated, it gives CASSWRETQYF.

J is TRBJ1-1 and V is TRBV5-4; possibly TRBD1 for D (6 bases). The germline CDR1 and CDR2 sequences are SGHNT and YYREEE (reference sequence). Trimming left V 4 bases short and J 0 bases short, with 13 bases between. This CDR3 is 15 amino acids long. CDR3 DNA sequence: TGTGCCAGCAGCACTAGGACAGTTATGAACACTGAAGCTTTCTTT. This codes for CASSTRTVMNTEAFF.

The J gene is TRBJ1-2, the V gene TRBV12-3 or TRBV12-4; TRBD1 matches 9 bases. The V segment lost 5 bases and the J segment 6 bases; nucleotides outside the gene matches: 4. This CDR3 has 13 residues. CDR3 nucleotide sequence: TGTGCCAGCAGTGGGACAGGGAGGCATGGCTACACCTTC. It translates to CASSGTGRHGYTF.

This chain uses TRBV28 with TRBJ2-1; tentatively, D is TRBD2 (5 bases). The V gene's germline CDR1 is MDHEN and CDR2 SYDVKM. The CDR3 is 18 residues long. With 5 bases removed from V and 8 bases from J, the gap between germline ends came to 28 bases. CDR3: CASSPRGGSGAALYEQFF. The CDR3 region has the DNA TGTGCCAGCAGTCCACGTGGCGGGTCGGGTGCGGCGTTGTATGAGCAGTTCTTC.

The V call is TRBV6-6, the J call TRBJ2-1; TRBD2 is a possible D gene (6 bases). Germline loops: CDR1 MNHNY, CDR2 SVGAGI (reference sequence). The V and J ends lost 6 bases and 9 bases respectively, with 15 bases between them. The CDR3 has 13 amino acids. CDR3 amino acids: CASRFLGEAEQFF. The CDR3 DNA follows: TGTGCCAGCAGGTTCTTAGGGGAGGCTGAGCAGTTCTTC.

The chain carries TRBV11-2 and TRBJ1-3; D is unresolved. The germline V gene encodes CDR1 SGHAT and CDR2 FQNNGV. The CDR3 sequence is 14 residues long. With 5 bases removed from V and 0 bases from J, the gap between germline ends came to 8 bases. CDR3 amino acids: CASSPVGSGNTIYF. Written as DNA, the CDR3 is TGTGCCAGCAGCCCTGTCGGCTCTGGAAACACCATATATTTT.

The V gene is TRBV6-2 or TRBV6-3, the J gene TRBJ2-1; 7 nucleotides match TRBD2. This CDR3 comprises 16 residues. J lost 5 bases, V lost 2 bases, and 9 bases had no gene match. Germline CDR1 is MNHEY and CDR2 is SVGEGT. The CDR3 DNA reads TGTGCCAGCAGTTACCCACAAGCGGGGCACGACAATGAGCAGTTCTTC. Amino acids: CASSYPQAGHDNEQFF.

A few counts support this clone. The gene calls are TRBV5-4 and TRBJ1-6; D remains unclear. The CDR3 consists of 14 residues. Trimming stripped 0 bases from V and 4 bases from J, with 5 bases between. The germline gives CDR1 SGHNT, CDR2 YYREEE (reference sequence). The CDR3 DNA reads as TGTGCCAGCAGCTTGGAACAGTATAATTCACCCCTCCACTTT. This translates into CASSLEQYNSPLHF.